This is a list of T cell receptor beta chains from one sample in a study of T cells after yellow fever vaccination. Each CDR3 protein gets one entry after TCRdb re-called the 5' RACE reads with MiXCR. The sample lists 120,000 or so distinct CDR3 sequences, about 16% occurring once. This specimen consisted of CD8+ T cells sorted from PBMCs, obtained 5 days after the yellow fever booster vaccination. These receptors were obtained from a man between 18 and 29 years old who received the YFV17D yellow fever vaccine. Both conserved end residues are part of each CDR3. The order of the fields is clone size, CDR3 length, D gene, J gene, V gene, CDR3 protein. The D gene is left open where the match is weak. Rows give clone size only sometimes, using once, few, many, or a class for an expanded clone.

abundance: .; len: 14; d_gene: .; j_gene: TRBJ1-1; v_gene: TRBV7-9; CDR3aa: CASSAVEGNTEAFF
abundance: few; len: 13; d_gene: .; j_gene: TRBJ1-1; v_gene: TRBV6-2/TRBV6-3; CDR3aa: CASSFPMNTEAFF
abundance: .; len: 13; d_gene: .; j_gene: TRBJ1-2; v_gene: TRBV27; CDR3aa: CASSLSSGYGYTF
abundance: few; len: 13; d_gene: .; j_gene: TRBJ1-5; v_gene: TRBV6-5; CDR3aa: CASRPRVNQPQHF
abundance: .; len: 12; d_gene: .; j_gene: TRBJ1-1; v_gene: TRBV6-5; CDR3aa: CASSYTGAEAFF
abundance: .; len: 15; d_gene: TRBD1; j_gene: TRBJ1-1; v_gene: TRBV5-4; CDR3aa: CASSLRDREGTEAFF
abundance: .; len: 15; d_gene: .; j_gene: TRBJ2-3; v_gene: TRBV7-9; CDR3aa: CASSSSLSSTDTQYF
abundance: .; len: 14; d_gene: TRBD1; j_gene: TRBJ1-2; v_gene: TRBV9; CDR3aa: CASSVTGGLYGYTF
abundance: .; len: 13; d_gene: .; j_gene: TRBJ2-4; v_gene: TRBV20-1; CDR3aa: CSARGGAKNIQYF
abundance: .; len: 16; d_gene: TRBD2; j_gene: TRBJ2-3; v_gene: TRBV7-3; CDR3aa: CASSPDLAGSTDTQYF
abundance: .; len: 13; d_gene: .; j_gene: TRBJ2-1; v_gene: TRBV4-2; CDR3aa: CASSQESGSEQFF
abundance: .; len: 13; d_gene: .; j_gene: TRBJ2-7; v_gene: TRBV13; CDR3aa: CASSGRVSYEQYF
abundance: .; len: 15; d_gene: TRBD1; j_gene: TRBJ1-2; v_gene: TRBV29-1; CDR3aa: CSVEDRYRGNYGYTF
abundance: .; len: 17; d_gene: TRBD2; j_gene: TRBJ2-1; v_gene: TRBV27; CDR3aa: CASTSLPIAGGSNEQFF
abundance: few; len: 14; d_gene: TRBD1; j_gene: TRBJ1-5; v_gene: TRBV20-1; CDR3aa: CSARPRTGSQPQHF
abundance: .; len: 14; d_gene: .; j_gene: TRBJ1-2; v_gene: TRBV4-2; CDR3aa: CASSPPGGDYGYTF
abundance: few; len: 14; d_gene: .; j_gene: TRBJ2-2; v_gene: TRBV30; CDR3aa: CAWNRATNTGELFF